A selection of T cell receptor beta chains follows, all from one sample in a study of blood T cell repertoires in COVID-19. Generated by immunoSEQ multiplex PCR, the TCRdb table keeps only in-frame clones and is missing some. Of 300,000 to 400,000 clones listed, about nine tenths are singletons. Sequenced: PBMCs or T cells enriched from blood (not recorded which). These receptors came from a man in his 60s who had recovered from COVID-19. CDR3s include the opening cysteine and the closing phenylalanine or tryptophan. Each record gives: clone size, D gene, J gene, V gene, CDR3 protein, CDR3 DNA. A D gene is named only where the DNA matches it firmly. Expanded clones are given a class, and other clones once, few, many or no size at all.

>.|TRBD1|TRBJ1-5|TRBV28
CASSFGQVGNQPQHF
TGTGCCAGCAGTTTCGGACAGGTCGGCAATCAGCCCCAGCATTTT
>.|TRBD1|TRBJ2-7|TRBV19
CASSIGGQGTSYEQYF
TGTGCCAGTAGTATAGGGGGACAGGGAACCTCCTACGAGCAGTACTTC
>.|TRBD1|TRBJ1-6|TRBV13
CASSFKTGRNSPLHF
TGTGCCAGCAGCTTCAAGACAGGGAGAAACTCACCCCTCCACTTT
>few|.|TRBJ2-7|TRBV19
CASRPAASSYEQYF
TGTGCCAGTAGACCAGCGGCGAGCTCCTACGAGCAGTACTTC
>.|TRBD2|TRBJ2-3|TRBV10-3
CAIRTGGEYTQYF
TGTGCCATCAGGACCGGGGGGGAATATACGCAGTATTTT
>.|.|TRBJ1-6|TRBV7-2
CASSWETGINSPLHF
TGTGCCAGCAGCTGGGAGACCGGAATTAATTCACCCCTCCACTTT
>.|.|TRBJ1-4|TRBV24-1
CATSDREGGREKLFF
TGTGCCACCAGTGACCGAGAGGGTGGGCGAGAAAAACTGTTTTTT
>.|TRBD2|TRBJ2-3|TRBV11-3
CASSLAGADTQYF
TGTGCCAGCAGCCTAGCGGGAGCGGATACGCAGTATTTT
>.|TRBD1|TRBJ1-5|TRBV7-2
CASSADRGNQPQHF
TGTGCCAGCAGCGCGGACAGGGGGAATCAGCCCCAGCATTTT
>.|TRBD2|TRBJ2-7|TRBV9
CASSVEPTSGHEQYF
TGTGCCAGCAGCGTAGAACCGACTAGCGGTCACGAGCAGTACTTC
>.|TRBD1|TRBJ1-2|TRBV28
CASSAPGQGMLGWGYTF
TGTGCCAGCAGTGCTCCGGGACAGGGGATGTTGGGTTGGGGCTACACCTTC
>.|.|TRBJ2-7|TRBV10-3
CAISDPTGSYEQYF
TGTGCCATCAGTGACCCGACAGGCTCCTACGAGCAGTACTTC
>few|.|TRBJ1-3|TRBV7-9
CASSLSVGGYSGNTIYF
TGTGCCAGCAGCTTATCTGTCGGAGGCTACTCTGGAAACACCATATATTTT
>.|.|TRBJ1-5|TRBV21-1
CASRPCDRVNQPQHF
TGTGCCAGCCGGCCCTGTGACAGGGTTAATCAGCCCCAGCATTTT
>.|.|TRBJ1-4|TRBV25-1
CASSLGGNRGEKLFF
TGTGCCAGCAGTTTGGGGGGGAATAGAGGCGAAAAACTGTTTTTT
>.|TRBD2|TRBJ2-1|TRBV6-5
CASSYSLAGSYNEQFF
TGTGCCAGCAGTTACTCTTTAGCGGGCTCCTACAATGAGCAGTTCTTC
>.|.|TRBJ2-2|TRBV5-4
CASSLGQQNTGELFF
TGTGCCAGCAGCTTGGGACAGCAAAACACCGGGGAGCTGTTTTTT
>once|TRBD1|TRBJ2-4|TRBV5-1
CASSQGTGVLNIQYF
TGCGCCAGCAGCCAAGGGACAGGGGTACTAAACATTCAGTACTTC
>.|.|TRBJ2-3|TRBV2
CASSDRRSAHTQYF
TGTGCCAGCAGTGACCGGCGCAGCGCGCATACGCAGTATTTT
>.|TRBD1|TRBJ1-1|TRBV24-1
CATSRTGERNTEAFF
TGTGCCACCAGCAGGACAGGGGAAAGAAACACTGAAGCTTTCTTT
>.|TRBD1|TRBJ1-5|TRBV19
CASRPQEDRSNQPQHF
TGTGCCAGTAGACCCCAGGAGGACAGGAGCAATCAGCCCCAGCATTTT
>.|TRBD2|TRBJ2-7|TRBV6-1
CASSEQLAGGGSEQYF
TGTGCCAGCAGTGAACAACTAGCGGGAGGGGGTAGCGAGCAGTACTTC
>.|.|TRBJ2-1|TRBV5-1
CASSLALSTNEQFF
TGCGCCAGCAGCTTGGCCTTGTCTACCAATGAGCAGTTCTTC
>.|TRBD2|TRBJ2-3|TRBV20-1
CSASRLAGEITDTQYF
TGCAGTGCTAGTCGGTTAGCGGGGGAAATCACAGATACGCAGTATTTT
>.|TRBD1|TRBJ1-1|TRBV29-1
CSIELDRATEAFF
TGCAGCATTGAGCTTGACAGGGCCACTGAAGCTTTCTTT
>.|TRBD1|TRBJ1-3|TRBV11-2
CASRRTGGDSGNTIYF
TGTGCCAGCAGGAGGACAGGGGGAGACTCTGGAAACACCATATATTTT
>.|.|TRBJ2-3|TRBV29-1
CSVIAGHANTQYF
TGCAGCGTTATAGCAGGACACGCGAATACGCAGTATTTT
>.|.|TRBJ2-3|TRBV4-1
CASSQGQRGTDTQYF
TGCGCCAGCAGCCAAGGTCAGCGGGGCACAGATACGCAGTATTTT
>.|TRBD2|TRBJ2-2|TRBV4-1
CASSHGQREGDGELFF
TGCGCCAGCAGCCATGGGCAGCGGGAGGGCGACGGGGAGCTGTTTTTT
>few|.|TRBJ1-5|TRBV28
CASSLAGNQPQHF
TGTGCCAGCAGTTTAGCGGGCAATCAGCCCCAGCATTTT
>few|.|TRBJ1-3|TRBV5-8
CASSLAIVSDSGNTIYF
TGTGCCAGCAGCTTGGCCATAGTGTCTGACTCTGGAAACACCATATATTTT
>.|.|TRBJ2-3|TRBV5-5
CASSFYSGTDTQYF
TGTGCCAGCAGCTTTTATAGCGGAACAGATACGCAGTATTTT
>.|TRBD2|TRBJ2-5|TRBV4-3
CASSQILPGLGETQYF
TGCGCCAGCAGCCAGATTCTCCCGGGACTAGGGGAGACCCAGTACTTC
>few|TRBD2|TRBJ2-1|TRBV3-1/TRBV3-2
CASSQLRREFSYNEQFF
TGTGCCAGCAGCCAACTTCGGCGGGAGTTCTCCTACAATGAGCAGTTCTTC
>.|.|TRBJ2-7|TRBV18
CASSPQTSGGEQYF
TGTGCCAGCTCACCACAAACCTCCGGGGGCGAGCAGTACTTC
>.|TRBD2|TRBJ2-5|TRBV5-1
CASSRAPGGETQYF
TGCGCCAGCAGCAGGGCCCCGGGAGGAGAGACCCAGTACTTC
>.|TRBD1|TRBJ2-7|TRBV5-1
CASSLALATGANSYEQYF
TGCGCCAGCAGCTTGGCCCTCGCGACAGGGGCAAACTCCTACGAGCAGTACTTC
>.|TRBD1|TRBJ2-2|TRBV5-1
CASSLRDRRNTGELFF
TGCGCCAGCAGCTTGCGGGACAGGAGGAACACCGGGGAGCTGTTTTTT
>once|.|TRBJ1-5|TRBV19
CASSLDGEYQPQHF
TGTGCCAGTAGCTTGGACGGGGAATATCAGCCCCAGCATTTT
>.|.|TRBJ2-7|TRBV10-3
CAISEASPLYEQYF
TGTGCCATCAGTGAGGCGTCCCCCCTCTACGAGCAGTACTTC
>.|.|TRBJ2-3|TRBV5-4
CASKFTRAVSTDTQYF
TGTGCCAGCAAGTTCACCAGGGCGGTGAGCACAGATACGCAGTATTTT
>.|.|TRBJ1-2|TRBV29-1
CSVEAPGRDYGYTF
TGCAGCGTTGAAGCCCCCGGGAGGGACTATGGCTACACCTTC
>.|TRBD1|TRBJ2-7|TRBV6-5
CASRTGQGLYEQYF
TGTGCCAGCAGGACAGGACAGGGACTCTACGAGCAGTACTTC
>.|.|TRBJ1-1|TRBV7-2
CASSTAGAHTEAFF
TGTGCCAGCAGCACCGCGGGGGCCCACACTGAAGCTTTCTTT
>.|.|TRBJ2-3|TRBV6-1
CASSETGYSTDTQYF
TGTGCCAGCAGTGAAACCGGTTATAGCACAGATACGCAGTATTTT
>.|.|TRBJ2-2|TRBV19
CASQLLETGELFF
TGTGCCAGCCAATTGCTCGAGACCGGGGAGCTGTTTTTT
>.|.|TRBJ1-2|TRBV4-3
CASSHRQVGYGYTF
TGCGCCAGCAGCCACAGACAGGTCGGCTATGGCTACACCTTC
>.|.|TRBJ1-6|TRBV21-1
CASSKARGWPNSPLHF
TGTGCCAGCAGCAAAGCCAGAGGGTGGCCGAATTCACCCCTCCACTTT
>.|TRBD1|TRBJ1-2|TRBV6-5
CASSRTGLNYGYTF
TGTGCCAGCAGTCGGACAGGGCTAAACTATGGCTACACCTTC
>.|TRBD1|TRBJ2-1|TRBV7-3
CASSSKKGTAYNEQFF
TGTGCCAGCAGCTCCAAGAAAGGGACAGCGTACAATGAGCAGTTCTTC
>.|TRBD2|TRBJ2-1|TRBV28
CASSFTSMWTSGMSSYNEQFF
TGTGCCAGCAGTTTCACCTCCATGTGGACTAGCGGTATGAGCTCCTACAATGAGCAGTTCTTC
>.|TRBD1|TRBJ2-2|TRBV24-1
CATRGQGSSGELFF
TGTGCCACCAGAGGACAGGGTTCAAGCGGGGAGCTGTTTTTT
>.|TRBD1|TRBJ1-2|TRBV5-1
CASSLAAQGGIYGYTF
TGCGCCAGCAGCTTGGCCGCGCAGGGGGGTATCTATGGCTACACCTTC
>.|TRBD1|TRBJ1-1|TRBV6-5
CASSDREVTEAFF
TGTGCCAGCAGCGACAGGGAAGTCACTGAAGCTTTCTTT
>.|TRBD2|TRBJ2-3|TRBV5-1
CASSLGLAGTYTDTQYF
TGCGCCAGCAGCTTAGGACTAGCGGGGACCTACACAGATACGCAGTATTTT
>.|TRBD1|TRBJ1-1|TRBV18
CASSADRGTEAFF
TGTGCCAGCTCGGCGGACAGGGGGACTGAAGCTTTCTTT
>.|.|TRBJ2-2|TRBV29-1
CSVAGQHTGELFF
TGCAGCGTTGCTGGACAGCACACCGGGGAGCTGTTTTTT
>once|TRBD1|TRBJ2-7|TRBV27
CASVGQGIFEQYF
TGTGCCAGCGTAGGACAGGGAATATTCGAGCAGTACTTC
>.|TRBD2|TRBJ2-1|TRBV14
CASSNLAGDYNEQFF
TGTGCCAGCAGCAACCTAGCGGGAGACTACAATGAGCAGTTCTTC
>.|.|TRBJ2-7|TRBV24-1
CATSELFRSEQYF
TGTGCCACCAGTGAACTATTCAGATCCGAGCAGTACTTC